This T cell receptor (beta chain) was documented in a study of blood T cell repertoires in COVID-19. At the level of the study: Material from acute and convalescent COVID-19 was sourced from the United States, Italy and Spain.

V was pared by 5 bases and J by 2 bases, with 15 bases between. The CDR3 extends over 15 amino acids. Germline CDR1 is SGHTA and CDR2 is FQGNSA. Libraries were prepared by immunoSEQ multiplex PCR; TCRdb keeps only in-frame clonotypes and omits some of them. The table has over 65,000 clones, roughly 90% seen once. The V call is TRBV7-2, the J call TRBJ1-2, with a tentative D call TRBD1 (5 bases). Sequenced material: peripheral blood. This clonotype originated in a man in his fifties or sixties with active or convalescent COVID-19. The CDR3 sequence is CASSLDYRRNYGYTF. The CDR3 region has the DNA TGTGCCAGCAGCCTAGATTACAGGAGAAACTATGGCTACACCTTC.